These T cell receptor beta chains were read from a single sample in a study of cytomegalovirus exposure and HLA in healthy donors. The data were produced by immunoSEQ multiplex PCR, yet TCRdb's version contains in-frame clones alone and is incomplete. The sample shows approximately 140,000 clones, about 80% of them seen only once. Material for sequencing was PBMCs. The receptor source for this set is a man between 35 and 55 years old in good health and CMV-seronegative. The CDR3 runs from the conserved cysteine through the conserved F or W. Only part of the rows carry a size: once, few, many, or a class if the clone is expanded.

clone_size	v_call	cdr3_length	j_call	cdr3_aa
few	TRBV7-6	12	TRBJ2-2	CASSFVTGELFF
-	TRBV5-1	15	TRBJ2-7	CASSLLTSGVHEQYF
once	TRBV15	17	TRBJ1-3	CATSRDGETGAGNTIYF
-	TRBV6-1	15	TRBJ2-5	CASSEGSGGQETQYF
-	TRBV14	14	TRBJ1-6	CAAMGPGYNSPLHF
-	TRBV6-5	15	TRBJ2-1	CASTPGTDSYNEQFF
-	TRBV5-4	14	TRBJ2-7	CASSPTSGSYEQYF
-	TRBV7-3	15	TRBJ2-4	CASSLNAGGQNIQYF
-	TRBV6-5	14	TRBJ1-3	CASGQTLSGNTIYF
-	TRBV19	13	TRBJ2-7	CASSISGYYEQYF
-	TRBV6-5	15	TRBJ1-6	CASSYEGDYNSPLHF
-	TRBV29-1	15	TRBJ2-3	CSVDYGTSGTDTQYF
few	TRBV9	15	TRBJ2-5	CASSVAPVGGETQYF
-	TRBV5-1	14	TRBJ1-1	CASSTQGAATEAFF
-	TRBV4-2	17	TRBJ1-5	CASSPLGQGSSNQPQHF
-	TRBV6-5	14	TRBJ2-1	CASSYPGLLNEQFF
-	TRBV18	14	TRBJ1-5	CASSPSGENQPQHF
few	TRBV28	15	TRBJ2-1	CASSLDRDGYNEQFF
-	TRBV10-2	15	TRBJ1-3	CASSESRGVGNTIYF
once	TRBV5-6	15	TRBJ2-3	CASSLWTGSADTQYF
-	TRBV28	15	-	CASSFRGGQAYEQYF
once	TRBV19	15	TRBJ2-6	CASSQQTSGANVLTF
-	TRBV7-9	12	TRBJ2-3	CASSLEPYTQYF
-	TRBV5-6	15	TRBJ2-2	CASSRGLANTGELFF
once	TRBV6-1	15	TRBJ1-3	CASSLDRGTGNTIYF
-	TRBV4-1	18	TRBJ2-7	CASSQAGGTGAIPYEQYF
-	TRBV30	13	TRBJ2-5	CAWSVGAREAEYF
once	TRBV28	14	TRBJ1-5	CASRKPRGNQPQHF
-	TRBV19	18	TRBJ2-3	CASSIGRRAGREADTQYF
-	TRBV28	14	-	CASSGTGGLNEQYF
-	TRBV15	18	-	CATSRDGAGSGVLYEQYF
-	TRBV29-1	10	TRBJ2-3	CSVSGDTQYF
-	TRBV19	18	TRBJ2-1	CASSIRLAGGPSYNEQFF
-	TRBV28	15	TRBJ2-7	CASSPLKGASHEQYF
-	TRBV19	14	TRBJ2-1	CASSIGQGGNEQFF
-	TRBV5-1	17	TRBJ2-2	CASSLASLRTNTGELFF
-	TRBV11-1	17	TRBJ2-3	CASSLDPQVAWEDTQYF
few	TRBV28	14	TRBJ1-5	CASSFRGGNQPQHF
-	TRBV7-3	15	TRBJ2-2	CASRETGTHTGELFF
-	TRBV19	13	TRBJ2-7	CASSIGMVYEQYF
-	TRBV11-1	13	TRBJ2-2	CASSRVRDGELFF
-	TRBV5-1	13	TRBJ1-1	CASMQGLGTEAFF
-	TRBV21-1	15	TRBJ2-7	CASSGWDREIYEQYF